This record concerns one T cell receptor (beta chain) sequence. In the authors' workflow: Amplification of reference gene primers provided the estimated nucleated cell counts. Assay used: immunoSEQ multiplex PCR; TCRdb lists only in-frame clones, some missing. The DNA was the basis for D and trimming; V, J and clone size are from that table. The sample consists of 280,000 or so clones, about 85% of them appearing once. The data derive from a study of blood T cell repertoires in COVID-19. As for the study in general: PBMCs, B-cell-depleted T cells, or T cells provided the cDNA or gDNA that made up the material.

The ends lost 0 bases at V and 8 bases at J; junction bases unmatched: 6. Per germline, CDR1 LGHNA and CDR2 YNFKEQ. The CDR3 consists of 15 residues. The origin of this receptor is a human donor in a cohort sampled during active COVID-19. This sequence joins TRBV4-2 and TRBJ2-1, with 8 bases that match TRBD2. Material: peripheral blood. In DNA form, the CDR3 reads TGTGCCAGCAGCCAAGACGGCAGCGGGGGCGATGAGCAGTTCTTC. Encoded protein: CASSQDGSGGDEQFF.